The clone carrying this TCR beta chain was seen a few times. Its antigen is not identified. V was trimmed by 4 bases and J by 4 bases, leaving 9 bases between them. The germline V gene has CDR1 DFQATT and CDR2 SNEGSKA (reference sequence). This CDR3 region has 12 residues. Treatment in this sample: roughly 10-day PBMC culture with coronavirus spike peptide pools or control peptides (ViraFEST assay). These data belong to a study of vaccination and CD4 T cells after COVID-19. The wider study: Post-vaccine sampling followed dose two by a median about 72 days (range 14 to 241). Cultures designated as controls were supplied with a CEFX pool, an HIV-1 Nef pool, or no peptide.

CD4+ T cells that had been cultured provided DNA sequenced with the Oncomine TCR Beta short-read assay. Using its own MiXCR run on the PCR reads, TCRdb lists one record per CDR3 protein. Of approximately 15,000 distinct CDR3 sequences in the sample, more than 45% were seen once. Sequenced input: CD4+ T cells from blood, cultured in vitro. The origin of this receptor is a human donor who had recovered from COVID-19. The chain links TRBV20-1 to TRBJ2-3; either TRBD1 or TRBD2 may supply D (5 bases each). CDR3 nucleotides: TGCAGTGCTAAAGGGGACGCAGATACGCAGTATTTT. Protein: CSAKGDADTQYF.